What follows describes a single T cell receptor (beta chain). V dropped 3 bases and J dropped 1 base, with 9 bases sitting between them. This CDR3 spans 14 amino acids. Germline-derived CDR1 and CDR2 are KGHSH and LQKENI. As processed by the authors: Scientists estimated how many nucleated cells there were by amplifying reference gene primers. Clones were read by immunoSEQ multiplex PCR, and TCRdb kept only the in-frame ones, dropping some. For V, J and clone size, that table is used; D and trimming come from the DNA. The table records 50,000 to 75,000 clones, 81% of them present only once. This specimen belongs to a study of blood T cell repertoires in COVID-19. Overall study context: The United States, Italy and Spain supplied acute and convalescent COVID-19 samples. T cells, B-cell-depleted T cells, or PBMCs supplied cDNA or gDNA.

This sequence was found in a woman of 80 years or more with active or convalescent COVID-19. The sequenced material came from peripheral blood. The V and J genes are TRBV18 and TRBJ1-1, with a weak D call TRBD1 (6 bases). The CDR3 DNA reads TGTGCCAGCTCACCGGGACAAGAGAACACTGAAGCTTTCTTT. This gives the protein CASSPGQENTEAFF.